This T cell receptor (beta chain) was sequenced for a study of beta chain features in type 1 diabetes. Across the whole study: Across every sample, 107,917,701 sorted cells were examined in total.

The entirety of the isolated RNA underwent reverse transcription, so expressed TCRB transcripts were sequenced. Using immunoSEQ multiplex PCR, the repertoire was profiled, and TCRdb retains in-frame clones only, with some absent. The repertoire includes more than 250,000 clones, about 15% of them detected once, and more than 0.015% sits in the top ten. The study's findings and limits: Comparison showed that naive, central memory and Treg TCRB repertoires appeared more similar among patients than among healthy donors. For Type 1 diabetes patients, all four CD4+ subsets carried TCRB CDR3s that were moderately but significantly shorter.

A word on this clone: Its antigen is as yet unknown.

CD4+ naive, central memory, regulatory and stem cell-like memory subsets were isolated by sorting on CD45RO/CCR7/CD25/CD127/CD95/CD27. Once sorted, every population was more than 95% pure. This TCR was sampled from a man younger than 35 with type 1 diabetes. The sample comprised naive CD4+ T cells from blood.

The CDR3 DNA reads TGTGCCAGCAGGAAGGGGACAAGGGACACCGGGGAGCTGTTTTTT. It translates to CASRKGTRDTGELFF. This chain connects TRBV9 to TRBJ2-2, with D possibly being TRBD1 (6 bases). Germline V gene data show CDR1 as SGDLS and CDR2 as YYNGEE. The CDR3 is 15 amino acids. With 5 bases removed from V and 3 bases from J, the gap between germline ends came to 14 bases.